This TCR beta chain comes out of a study of blood T cells in healthy people across ages. Study-wide findings and caveats: Across the age range, TCR beta diversity per million T cells fell in a roughly linear way.

PBMCs numbering at least 6.5 million were isolated per sample. A J-beta primer mix and a sample-barcoded 5' primer were used in a second PCR of about 7 to 12 cycles. TCRdb redid the calling of the 5' RACE reads with MiXCR, one entry per CDR3 protein. The profile covers over 950,000 distinct CDR3 sequences, with 35% to 45% appearing a single time and under 15% taken by the ten largest. The CDR3 totals 13 residues. V gave up 6 bases and J gave up 8 bases; unmatched junction bases: 7. The germline V gene encodes CDR1 SNHLY and CDR2 FYNNEI. Concerning this clonotype: No antigen is known for it.

The chain couples TRBV2 to TRBJ2-1; TRBD1 aligns across 7 bases. The sequenced sample consisted of blood. The sequence was collected from a man younger than 30 in good health. In DNA form, the CDR3 reads TGTGCCAGCAGATTGGACAGGCAACATGAGCAGTTCTTC. Translated, it gives CASRLDRQHEQFF.